The present T cell receptor beta chain was sequenced within a study of OX40 agonist ivuxolimab in advanced cancers. The germline V and J ends were trimmed by 6 bases and 0 bases, with 12 bases remaining between them. Germline lookup yields CDR1 MDHEN and CDR2 SYDVKM. This CDR3 is 15 amino acids long. Some clones are missing from TCRdb's copy, which holds only in-frame ones; the method was immunoSEQ multiplex PCR. The repertoire holds under 85,000 clones, with just under 80% as singletons. This chain joins TRBV28 and TRBJ1-3; D is undetermined. The TCR sequence derives from an adult with an advanced solid tumor such as melanoma, head and neck, liver or kidney cancer. Material: CD4+ or CD8+ T cells sorted from blood, obtained in a trial of the OX40 agonist ivuxolimab. The CDR3 is CASSPGWASGNTIYF. The CDR3 DNA reads as TGTGCCAGCAGCCCGGGTTGGGCCTCTGGAAACACCATATATTTT.